These T cell receptor beta chains were read from a single sample in a study of T cell responses to AZD1222 COVID-19 vaccine. Profiled with immunoSEQ multiplex PCR; TCRdb holds only in-frame clones, not every one. The sample lists 100,000 to 120,000 clones, 85% to 95% occurring once. The material sequenced was peripheral blood, taken on day 0 of AZD1222 vaccination. The receptors stem from an adult in good health. CDR3s include the opening cysteine and the closing phenylalanine or tryptophan. D genes are given only for firm matches.

J gene: TRBJ1-6; D gene: TRBD1; V gene: TRBV5-5; CDR3 protein: CASSNLDRDNSPLHF
J gene: TRBJ2-3; D gene: NA; V gene: TRBV18; CDR3 protein: CASSPEGAGTRADTQYF
J gene: TRBJ1-3; D gene: NA; V gene: TRBV28; CDR3 protein: CASTKGGSGNTIYF
J gene: TRBJ2-7; D gene: TRBD2; V gene: TRBV11-2; CDR3 protein: CASSWLGGDYEQYF
J gene: TRBJ2-7; D gene: NA; V gene: TRBV19; CDR3 protein: CASTANYEQYF
J gene: TRBJ1-2; D gene: NA; V gene: TRBV19; CDR3 protein: CASSWTEAGYTF
J gene: TRBJ1-5; D gene: NA; V gene: TRBV30; CDR3 protein: CAWSLGQGGQPQHF
J gene: TRBJ1-5; D gene: NA; V gene: TRBV20-1; CDR3 protein: CSASGGAGDQPQHF
J gene: TRBJ1-1; D gene: NA; V gene: TRBV5-5; CDR3 protein: CASSRAGSEAFF
J gene: TRBJ2-7; D gene: TRBD1; V gene: TRBV29-1; CDR3 protein: CSVATGTGGGEQYF
J gene: TRBJ1-3; D gene: TRBD1; V gene: TRBV10-3; CDR3 protein: CAISPTGAGNTIYF
J gene: TRBJ2-1; D gene: NA; V gene: TRBV12-2; CDR3 protein: CASRATARTGDNEQFF
J gene: TRBJ1-2; D gene: NA; V gene: TRBV28; CDR3 protein: CASSFSSDYGYTF
J gene: TRBJ2-4; D gene: NA; V gene: TRBV9; CDR3 protein: CASSTDTLAKNIQYF
J gene: TRBJ2-3; D gene: NA; V gene: TRBV28; CDR3 protein: CASSFAYRSTDTQYF
J gene: TRBJ2-3; D gene: NA; V gene: TRBV28; CDR3 protein: CASSETGSTDTQYF
J gene: TRBJ2-2; D gene: NA; V gene: TRBV9; CDR3 protein: CASSVDLTGELFF
J gene: TRBJ1-1; D gene: NA; V gene: TRBV6-5; CDR3 protein: CASTAGGSNTEAFF
J gene: TRBJ1-2; D gene: NA; V gene: TRBV2; CDR3 protein: CASTPGPSNYGYTF
J gene: TRBJ2-7; D gene: NA; V gene: TRBV29-1; CDR3 protein: CSVEEQGGWEQYF
J gene: TRBJ2-2; D gene: TRBD2; V gene: TRBV19; CDR3 protein: CASRISGGPGELFF
J gene: TRBJ1-2; D gene: NA; V gene: TRBV13; CDR3 protein: CASSVEGRYGYTF
J gene: TRBJ1-4; D gene: NA; V gene: TRBV10-2; CDR3 protein: CASSELKGTNEKLFF
J gene: TRBJ2-7; D gene: NA; V gene: TRBV9; CDR3 protein: CASSVIDGTYEQYF
J gene: TRBJ1-5; D gene: TRBD1; V gene: TRBV30; CDR3 protein: CAWGQGAQSQPQHF
J gene: TRBJ1-3; D gene: NA; V gene: TRBV19; CDR3 protein: CASSIGNTIYF
J gene: TRBJ1-5; D gene: TRBD1; V gene: TRBV18; CDR3 protein: CASSPLQGAKGGQPQHF
J gene: TRBJ2-7; D gene: NA; V gene: TRBV7-5; CDR3 protein: CARRLGPISSYEQYF
J gene: TRBJ1-3; D gene: NA; V gene: TRBV7-2; CDR3 protein: CASSPDWTSGNTIYF
J gene: TRBJ1-5; D gene: NA; V gene: TRBV5-1; CDR3 protein: CASSLNLGQPQHF
J gene: TRBJ1-3; D gene: NA; V gene: TRBV19; CDR3 protein: CASSPEPPGNTIYF
J gene: TRBJ2-7; D gene: NA; V gene: TRBV9; CDR3 protein: CASAGQTSYEQYF
J gene: TRBJ2-5; D gene: TRBD1; V gene: TRBV29-1; CDR3 protein: CSASGTEETQYF
J gene: TRBJ2-5; D gene: TRBD1; V gene: TRBV4-1; CDR3 protein: CASSPRAGQGLSETQYF
J gene: TRBJ1-5; D gene: TRBD1; V gene: TRBV15; CDR3 protein: CATSRDRQGYSNQPQHF
J gene: TRBJ2-3; D gene: NA; V gene: TRBV11-3; CDR3 protein: CASSSPSPSTDTQYF
J gene: TRBJ1-6; D gene: TRBD1; V gene: TRBV6-5; CDR3 protein: CASSRQGPGSPLHF
J gene: TRBJ1-1; D gene: TRBD1; V gene: TRBV5-1; CDR3 protein: CASSLASGGTEAFF
J gene: TRBJ2-5; D gene: NA; V gene: TRBV5-1; CDR3 protein: CASSLGAGQETQYF
J gene: TRBJ1-3; D gene: TRBD1; V gene: TRBV9; CDR3 protein: CASSPRDRLSGNTIYF
J gene: TRBJ1-2; D gene: TRBD1; V gene: TRBV12-5; CDR3 protein: CASGLGDRVNYGYTF
J gene: TRBJ1-6; D gene: NA; V gene: TRBV30; CDR3 protein: CAWSAQGGTYNSPLHF
J gene: TRBJ2-7; D gene: NA; V gene: TRBV28; CDR3 protein: CASSLKGSEQYF